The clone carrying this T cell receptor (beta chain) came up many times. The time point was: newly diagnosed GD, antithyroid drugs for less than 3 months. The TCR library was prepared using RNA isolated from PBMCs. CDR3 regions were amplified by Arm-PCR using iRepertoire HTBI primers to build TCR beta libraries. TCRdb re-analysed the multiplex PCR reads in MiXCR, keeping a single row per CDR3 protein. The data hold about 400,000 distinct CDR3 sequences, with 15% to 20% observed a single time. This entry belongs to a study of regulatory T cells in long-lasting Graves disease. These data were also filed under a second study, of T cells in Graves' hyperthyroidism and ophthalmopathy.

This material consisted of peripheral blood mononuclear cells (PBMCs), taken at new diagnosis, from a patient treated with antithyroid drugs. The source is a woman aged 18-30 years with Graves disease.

The CDR3, as DNA: TGTGCCAGCAGATACCTGACTGAAGCTTTCTTT. Amino acids: CASRYLTEAFF. This chain links TRBV28 with TRBJ1-1, with D uncertain. CDR1 is MDHEN, CDR2 SYDVKM, per germline. This CDR3 has 11 residues. Trimming removed 6 bases from V and 5 bases from J, with 7 bases in between.